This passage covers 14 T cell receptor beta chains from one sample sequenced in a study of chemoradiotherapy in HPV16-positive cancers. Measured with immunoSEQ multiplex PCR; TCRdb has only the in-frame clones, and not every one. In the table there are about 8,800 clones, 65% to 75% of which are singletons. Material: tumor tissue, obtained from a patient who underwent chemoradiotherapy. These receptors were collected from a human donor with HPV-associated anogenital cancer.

The CDR3 protein is CASSTGTGNQPQHF. DNA for the CDR3: TGTGCCAGCTCAACCGGGACGGGCAATCAGCCCCAGCATTTT. The V gene is TRBV18, the J gene TRBJ1-5; D may be TRBD1 (5 bases). There are 14 residues in the CDR3. The germline V gene encodes CDR1 KGHSH and CDR2 LQKENI. Between the trimmed V and J ends, which lost 5 bases and 2 bases, there was a span of 10 bases.

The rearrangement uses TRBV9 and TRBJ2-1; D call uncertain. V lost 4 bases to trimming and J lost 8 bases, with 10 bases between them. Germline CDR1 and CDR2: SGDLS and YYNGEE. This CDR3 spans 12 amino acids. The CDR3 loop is CASSPPAHEQFF. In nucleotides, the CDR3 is TGTGCCAGCAGCCCTCCCGCCCATGAGCAGTTCTTC.

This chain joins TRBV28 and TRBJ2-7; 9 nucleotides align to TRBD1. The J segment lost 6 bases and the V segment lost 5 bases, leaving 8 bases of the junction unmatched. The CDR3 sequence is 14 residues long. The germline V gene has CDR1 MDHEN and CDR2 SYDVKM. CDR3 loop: CASSRPGTGPEQYF. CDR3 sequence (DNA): TGTGCCAGCAGTCGACCCGGGACAGGGCCCGAGCAGTACTTC.

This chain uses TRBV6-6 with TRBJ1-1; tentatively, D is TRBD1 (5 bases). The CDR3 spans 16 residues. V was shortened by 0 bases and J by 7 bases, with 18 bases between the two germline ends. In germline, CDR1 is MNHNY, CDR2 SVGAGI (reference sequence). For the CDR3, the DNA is TGTGCCAGCAGTTACTCGCAGGGTCGAGGGCGGGGTGAAGCTTTCTTT. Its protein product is CASSYSQGRGRGEAFF.

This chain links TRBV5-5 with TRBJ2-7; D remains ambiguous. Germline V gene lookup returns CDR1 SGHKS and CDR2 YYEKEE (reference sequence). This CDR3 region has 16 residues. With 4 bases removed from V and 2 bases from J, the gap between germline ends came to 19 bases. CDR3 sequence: CASSPVETGRPYEQYF. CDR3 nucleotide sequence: TGTGCCAGCAGCCCGGTTGAGACGGGCCGCCCCTACGAGCAGTACTTC.

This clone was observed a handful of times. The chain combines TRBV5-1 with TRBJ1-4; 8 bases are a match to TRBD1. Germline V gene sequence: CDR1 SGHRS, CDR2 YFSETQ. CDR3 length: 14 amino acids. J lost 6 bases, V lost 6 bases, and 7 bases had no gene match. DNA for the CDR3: TGCGCCAGCATATGGGGACAGGCCTATGAAAAACTGTTTTTT. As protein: CASIWGQAYEKLFF.

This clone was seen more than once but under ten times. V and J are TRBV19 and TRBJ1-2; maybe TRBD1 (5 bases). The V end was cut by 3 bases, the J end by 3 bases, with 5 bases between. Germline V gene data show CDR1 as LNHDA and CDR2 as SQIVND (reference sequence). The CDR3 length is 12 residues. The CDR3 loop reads CASSIRDYGYTF. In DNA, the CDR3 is TGTGCCAGTAGTATCAGGGACTATGGCTACACCTTC.

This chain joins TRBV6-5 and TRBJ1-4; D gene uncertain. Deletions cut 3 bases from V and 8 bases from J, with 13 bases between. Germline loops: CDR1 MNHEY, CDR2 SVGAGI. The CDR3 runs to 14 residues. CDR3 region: CASSYVQTVEKLFF. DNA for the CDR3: TGTGCCAGCAGTTATGTACAGACGGTAGAAAAACTGTTTTTT.

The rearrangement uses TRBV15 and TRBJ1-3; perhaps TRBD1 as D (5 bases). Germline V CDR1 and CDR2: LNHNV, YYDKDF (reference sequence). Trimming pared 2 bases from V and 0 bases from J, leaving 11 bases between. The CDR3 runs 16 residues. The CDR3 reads CATSRQGRISGNTIYF. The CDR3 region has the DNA TGTGCCACCAGCAGACAGGGACGTATCTCTGGAAACACCATATATTTT.

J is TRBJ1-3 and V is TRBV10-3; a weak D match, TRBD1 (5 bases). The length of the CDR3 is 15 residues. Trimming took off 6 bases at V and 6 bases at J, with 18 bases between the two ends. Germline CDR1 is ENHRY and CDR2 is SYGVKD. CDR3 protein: CAISPTGTGLNTIYF. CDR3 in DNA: TGTGCCATCAGCCCCACGGGAACAGGACTAAACACCATATATTTT.

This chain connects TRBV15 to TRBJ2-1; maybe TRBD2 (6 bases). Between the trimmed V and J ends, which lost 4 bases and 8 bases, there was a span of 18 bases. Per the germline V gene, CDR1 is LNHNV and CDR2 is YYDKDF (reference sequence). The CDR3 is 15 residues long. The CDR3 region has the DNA TGTGCCACCAGCAAATCATGGGTCGGGAGCGATGAGCAGTTCTTC. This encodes CATSKSWVGSDEQFF.

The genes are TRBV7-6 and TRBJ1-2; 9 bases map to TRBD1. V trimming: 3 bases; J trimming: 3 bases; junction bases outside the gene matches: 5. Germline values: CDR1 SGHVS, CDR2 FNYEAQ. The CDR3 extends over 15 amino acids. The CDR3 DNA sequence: TGTGCCAGCAGCTTCGGGACAGGGAATGACTATGGCTACACCTTC. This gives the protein CASSFGTGNDYGYTF.

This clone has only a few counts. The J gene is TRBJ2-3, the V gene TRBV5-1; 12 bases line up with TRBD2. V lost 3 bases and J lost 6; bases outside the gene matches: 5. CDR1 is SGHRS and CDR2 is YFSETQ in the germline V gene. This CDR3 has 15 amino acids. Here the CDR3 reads CASSSTSGSGDTQYF. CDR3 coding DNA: TGCGCCAGCAGCTCGACTAGCGGGAGCGGCGATACGCAGTATTTT. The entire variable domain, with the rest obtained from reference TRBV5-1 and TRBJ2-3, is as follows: KAGVTQTPRYLIKTRGQQVTLSCSPISGHRSVSWYQQTPGQGLQFLFEYFSETQRNKGNFPGRFSGRQFSNSRSEMNVSTLELGDSALYLCASSSTSGSGDTQYFGPGTRLTVL.

The CDR3 spells CASRRTSGNYNEQFF. The CDR3 coding sequence is TGTGCCAGCAGACGGACTAGCGGAAACTACAATGAGCAGTTCTTC. This chain links TRBV11-2 with TRBJ2-1, with 10 bases matching TRBD2. Germline loops: CDR1 SGHAT, CDR2 FQNNGV. CDR3 size: 15 residues. V shed 6 bases and J 3 bases; nucleotides not matched to a gene: 5.